The sample holds one count of the clone carrying this T cell receptor (beta chain). Antigen specificity is unknown. These data originate in a study of graft-versus-host responses after intestinal transplantation. Study in general: Recipients obtained multivisceral, liver-intestinal, or isolated intestinal transplants. Each patient got anti-thymocyte globulin induction, then tacrolimus and steroids for approximately three years.

Per germline, CDR1 SQVTM and CDR2 ANQGSEA. The CDR3 spans 12 residues. Losses at the gene ends were 7 bases for V and 8 bases for J; bases not matched to a gene: 10. Study findings and constraints: Investigators detected GvH clones in recipient marrow, with some emerging earlier in ileum or blood. Graft-versus-host to host-versus-graft clonal ratios in allografts were high in patients with graft-donor T cell macrochimerism.

The data were produced by immunoSEQ multiplex PCR, yet TCRdb's version contains in-frame clones alone and is incomplete. The sample has just over 20,000 clones; 85% to 90% are singletons. The source is a human patient who received an intestinal transplant, so some T cells may come from the graft donor. The sequencing used PBMCs, collected 65 to 70 days after intestinal transplantation. The V and J genes are TRBV29-1 and TRBJ1-2; 7 nucleotides align to TRBD1. CDR3 bases: TGCAGCGCTGCTACAGGGGAAGGCGGCTACACCTTC. This sequence encodes CSAATGEGGYTF.